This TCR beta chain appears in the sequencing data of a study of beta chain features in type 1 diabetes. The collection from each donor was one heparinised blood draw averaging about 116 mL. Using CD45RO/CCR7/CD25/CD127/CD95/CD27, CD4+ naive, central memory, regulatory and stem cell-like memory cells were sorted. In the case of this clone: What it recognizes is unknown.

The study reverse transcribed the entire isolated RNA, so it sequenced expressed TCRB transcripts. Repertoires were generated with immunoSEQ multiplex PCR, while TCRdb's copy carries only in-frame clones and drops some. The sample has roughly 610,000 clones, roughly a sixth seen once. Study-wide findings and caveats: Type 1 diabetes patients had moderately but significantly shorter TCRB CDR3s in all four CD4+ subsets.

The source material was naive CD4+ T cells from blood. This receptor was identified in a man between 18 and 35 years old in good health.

The CDR3 DNA follows: TGTGCCAGCAGCTTACCGCGGGAGGCGAACACCGGGGAGCTGTTTTTT. This translates into CASSLPREANTGELFF. The chain carries TRBV7-9 and TRBJ2-2; 8 bases align to TRBD2. V dropped 2 bases and J dropped 0; count of bases not matched to a gene: 2. The CDR3 extends over 16 amino acids. The germline CDR1 and CDR2 sequences are SEHNR and FQNEAQ (reference sequence).